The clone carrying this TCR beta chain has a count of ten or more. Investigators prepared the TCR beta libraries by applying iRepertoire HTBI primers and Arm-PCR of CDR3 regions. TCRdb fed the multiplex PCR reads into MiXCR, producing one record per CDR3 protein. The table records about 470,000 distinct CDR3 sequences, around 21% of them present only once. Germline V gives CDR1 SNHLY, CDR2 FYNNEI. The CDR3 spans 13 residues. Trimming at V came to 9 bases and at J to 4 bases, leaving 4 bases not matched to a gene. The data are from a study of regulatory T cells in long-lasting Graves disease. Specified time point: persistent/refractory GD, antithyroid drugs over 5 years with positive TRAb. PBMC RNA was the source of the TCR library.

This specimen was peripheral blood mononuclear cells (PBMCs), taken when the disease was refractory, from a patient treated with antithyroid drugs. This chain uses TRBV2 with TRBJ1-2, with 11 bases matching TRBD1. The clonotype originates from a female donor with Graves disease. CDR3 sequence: CASGTGGAYGYTF. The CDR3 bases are TGTGCCAGTGGGACAGGGGGGGCCTATGGCTACACCTTC.